These 17 T cell receptor beta chains originate from one sample sequenced in a study of blood T cell repertoires in COVID-19. Data came from immunoSEQ multiplex PCR; TCRdb stores just in-frame clones and leaves some out. The sample holds approximately 230,000 clones; 87% are singletons and the top ten take 3%. The sequenced sample was peripheral blood. These receptor sequences come from a man younger than 35 with active or convalescent COVID-19.

CDR3 region: CASSLGATGETQYF. The CDR3 DNA reads TGCGCCAGCAGCTTGGGTGCTACAGGAGAGACCCAGTACTTC. The chain carries TRBV5-1 and TRBJ2-5, with D possibly being TRBD1 (5 bases). V was cut by 0 bases and J by 4 bases, with 10 bases left in between. This CDR3 spans 14 amino acids. The germline CDR1 and CDR2 sequences are SGHRS and YFSETQ.

This clone was seen a single time. The chain uses TRBV19 and TRBJ1-2; the D gene is possibly TRBD1 (6 bases). Per germline, CDR1 LNHDA and CDR2 SQIVND (reference sequence). Between the trimmed V and J ends, which lost 5 bases and 1 base, there was a span of 17 bases. This CDR3 is built from 16 residues. The CDR3 nucleotides read TGTGCCAGTAGTGAATCCGGGACAAACTTTAACTATGGCTACACCTTC. Translated, it gives CASSESGTNFNYGYTF.

This clone was detected a few times. The chain recombines TRBV15 with TRBJ1-2; D perhaps matches TRBD1 (5 bases). Trimming cost V 0 bases and J 3 bases, with 14 bases left between them. The CDR3 spans 16 residues. From germline, CDR1 is LNHNV and CDR2 YYDKDF (reference sequence). CDR3 bases: TGTGCCACCAGCAGAGATCTAGGGGAAAACGACTATGGCTACACCTTC. Amino acid sequence: CATSRDLGENDYGYTF.

A single count supports this clone. The rearrangement links TRBV18 to TRBJ1-4, with no clear D. Germline V CDR1 and CDR2: KGHSH, LQKENI. This CDR3 has 13 residues. The V and J ends lost 8 bases and 5 bases respectively, with 12 bases between them. CDR3 DNA sequence: TGTGCCAGCACCCTAGACCTGAATGAAAAACTGTTTTTT. It encodes CASTLDLNEKLFF.

V and J are TRBV7-2 and TRBJ1-2; D perhaps matches TRBD1 (6 bases). Germline CDR1 SGHTA, CDR2 FQGNSA. V lost 6 bases to trimming and J lost 4 bases, with 9 bases between them. This CDR3 contains 12 residues. CDR3 loop: CASSGQSYGYTF. CDR3 DNA sequence: TGTGCCAGCAGTGGACAGTCCTATGGCTACACCTTC.

V usage is TRBV28 and J usage is TRBJ2-3; D perhaps matches TRBD2 (6 bases). Germline loops: CDR1 MDHEN, CDR2 SYDVKM. Trimming cost V 2 bases and J 2 bases, with 14 bases left between them. This CDR3 is 16 amino acids long. The CDR3 nucleotides are TGTGCCAGCAGTTTAATTGGGACTCGATCCACAGATACGCAGTATTTT. This sequence encodes CASSLIGTRSTDTQYF.

This clone was counted a few times. The gene calls are TRBV5-1 and TRBJ1-5, with 8 nucleotides matching TRBD1. Germline CDR1 reads SGHRS; CDR2 reads YFSETQ. V shed 4 bases and J 9 bases; nucleotides not matched to a gene: 9. The CDR3 contains 14 residues. CDR3 DNA sequence: TGCGCCAGCAGCGAGACAGGGGCCGAGGGGCCCCAGCATTTT. Encoded protein: CASSETGAEGPQHF.

This sequence joins TRBV7-9 and TRBJ2-3; 7 nucleotides match TRBD2. Unmatched junction bases numbered 4, after V lost 1 base and J lost 0 bases. Germline V gene sequence: CDR1 SEHNR, CDR2 FQNEAQ (reference sequence). The CDR3 spans 16 residues. CDR3 DNA sequence: TGTGCCAGCAGCTTAGGGCTAGCGGAAAGCACAGATACGCAGTATTTT. Translation gives CASSLGLAESTDTQYF.

The J gene is TRBJ1-1, the V gene TRBV20-1; possibly TRBD1 for D (5 bases). With 3 bases removed from V and 8 bases from J, the gap between germline ends came to 13 bases. This CDR3 contains 12 residues. Germline V gene data show CDR1 as DFQATT and CDR2 as SNEGSKA (reference sequence). The CDR3 DNA reads TGCAGTGCTAGTTTTCCGGGGGGAGAAGCTTTCTTT. It yields the protein CSASFPGGEAFF.

The gene calls are TRBV6-5 and TRBJ1-2; D is possibly TRBD1 (6 bases). The CDR3 runs to 13 residues. Between the trimmed V and J ends, which lost 6 bases and 7 bases, there was a span of 15 bases. CDR1 and CDR2 (germline): MNHEY, SVGAGI. The CDR3 here is CASSLQGISGYTF. The CDR3 nucleotides read TGTGCCAGCAGCCTCCAGGGGATTAGTGGCTACACCTTC.

Written as DNA, the CDR3 is TGTGCCAGCAGCGTAGGAAACAGGGGCCACGAGCAGTACTTC. Encoded protein: CASSVGNRGHEQYF. This chain links TRBV9 with TRBJ2-7; 7 nucleotides line up with TRBD1. The CDR3 runs 14 residues. V lost 0 bases to trimming and J lost 5 bases; unmatched junction nucleotides: 5. CDR1 SGDLS and CDR2 YYNGEE come from the germline V gene.

The chain carries TRBV19 and TRBJ1-5, with 8 bases lining up with TRBD1. The CDR3 has 15 residues. Germline V lookup: CDR1 LNHDA, CDR2 SQIVND (reference sequence). V gave up 2 bases and J gave up 4 bases; unmatched junction bases: 4. The CDR3 bases are TGTGCCAGTAGTATACAGGGGGCTTGGAATCAGCCCCAGCATTTT. Residues: CASSIQGAWNQPQHF. Drawing the rest from reference TRBV19 and TRBJ1-5, the complete variable domain is DGGITQSPKYLFRKEGQNVTLSCEQNLNHDAMYWYRQDPGQGLRLIYYSQIVNDFQKGDIAEGYSVSREKKESFPLTVTSAQKNPTAFYLCASSIQGAWNQPQHFGDGTRLSIL.

V usage is TRBV10-3 and J usage is TRBJ2-3; TRBD2 matches 11 bases. Germline-derived CDR1 and CDR2 are ENHRY and SYGVKD. V was pared by 4 bases and J by 6 bases, with 12 bases of the junction left unmatched. The CDR3 extends over 17 amino acids. The CDR3 sequence is CAISGPGTSGRSDTQYF. For the CDR3, the DNA is TGTGCCATCAGTGGCCCCGGGACTAGCGGAAGGTCGGATACGCAGTATTTT.

This chain connects TRBV19 to TRBJ2-1; a possible D gene is TRBD2 (6 bases). Germline V CDR1 and CDR2: LNHDA, SQIVND (reference sequence). V was shortened by 4 bases and J by 7 bases, with 11 bases between the two germline ends. This CDR3 is 13 amino acids long. CDR3 DNA sequence: TGTGCCAGTAGTAAGGTGCGGGGAAATGAGCAGTTCTTC. It specifies CASSKVRGNEQFF.

The J gene is TRBJ2-7, the V gene TRBV5-1, with 9 bases that match TRBD1. This CDR3 comprises 15 residues. Looked up from germline, CDR1 is SGHRS and CDR2 is YFSETQ. J lost 6 bases, V lost 1 base, and 8 bases had no gene match. CDR3 sequence reads: CASSLRKGQGSEQYF. CDR3 coding DNA: TGCGCCAGCAGCTTGAGGAAGGGACAGGGTAGCGAGCAGTACTTC.

V and J are TRBV5-6 and TRBJ2-7; D is perhaps TRBD1 (6 bases). The germline CDR1 and CDR2 sequences are SGHDT and YYEEEE. Trimming took off 3 bases at V and 4 bases at J, with 14 bases between the two ends. The CDR3 runs 14 residues. The CDR3 spells CASSSTLQGYEQYF. The CDR3 bases are TGTGCCAGCAGCTCCACACTACAGGGATACGAGCAGTACTTC.

The chain uses TRBV6-2 or TRBV6-3 and TRBJ1-4; 7 bases agree with TRBD1. CDR3 size: 13 residues. The ends lost 6 bases at V and 8 bases at J; junction bases unmatched: 6. Germline V gives CDR1 MNHEY, CDR2 SVGEGT. The chain's CDR3 is CASSKGATEKLFF. The CDR3 coding sequence is TGTGCCAGCAGCAAGGGGGCGACGGAAAAACTGTTTTTT.